The 11 T cell receptor beta chains below all came from one sample that was sequenced in a study of spatial heterogeneity in lung cancer. TCRdb analysed the 5' RACE reads with MiXCR anew, one entry per CDR3 protein. Altogether around 10,000 distinct CDR3 sequences are present, 8.6% being singletons, with the ten largest covering 20% to 30%. Time point indicated: sample taken at primary tumor resection. Unsorted whole RNA from tumor, nontumor lung or frozen PBMC underwent sequencing. This sample comprised PBMCs, obtained at surgery. Every receptor here comes from a male donor with early-stage non-small cell lung cancer.

This clonotype was seen at least ten times. J is TRBJ2-2 and V is TRBV11-3; D ambiguous. The V and J ends lost 5 bases and 8 bases respectively, with 15 bases between them. This CDR3 spans 14 amino acids. CDR1 and CDR2 from the germline V gene are SGHNT and YENEEA. CDR3 region: CASSPYPRTGELFF. The CDR3 DNA follows: TGTGCCAGCAGCCCCTACCCCCGAACGGGGGAGCTGTTTTTT.

This clonotype is medium-sized in the sample. The chain recombines TRBV7-9 with TRBJ2-5; D unclear. The CDR3 is made up of 13 amino acids. Trimming took 6 bases from V and 1 from J, leaving 9 bases between them. The germline CDR1 and CDR2 sequences are SEHNR and FQNEAQ (reference sequence). This CDR3 is CASRSGLQETQYF. The CDR3 DNA reads TGTGCCAGCAGATCGGGCCTCCAAGAGACCCAGTACTTC.

This clonotype was counted a few times. The chain joins TRBV15 to TRBJ2-3, with 9 bases lining up with TRBD2. CDR1 LNHNV and CDR2 YYDKDF come from the germline V gene (reference sequence). The CDR3 length is 16 residues. Trimming removed 3 bases from V and 1 base from J; junction bases left unmatched: 5. CDR3: CATSSEAGGGTDTQYF. In nucleotides, the CDR3 is TGTGCCACCAGCAGTGAAGCGGGAGGAGGCACAGATACGCAGTATTTT.

This clonotype was detected ten times or more. This chain uses TRBV7-2 with TRBJ2-2; TRBD1 matches at 7 bases. V gave up 4 bases and J gave up 1 base; unmatched junction bases: 3. The CDR3 covers 15 residues. The germline V gene has CDR1 SGHTA and CDR2 FQGNSA. The CDR3 nucleotides are TGTGCCAGCAGCTCAGACAGGGTGAACACCGGGGAGCTGTTTTTT. It yields the protein CASSSDRVNTGELFF.

The V call is TRBV20-1, the J call TRBJ2-1; D possibly corresponds to TRBD2 (7 bases). Per the germline V gene, CDR1 is DFQATT and CDR2 is SNEGSKA (reference sequence). Trimming removed 3 bases at V and 0 bases at J, with 15 bases between. This CDR3 has 16 residues. The CDR3 nucleotides are TGCAGTGCTAGTCGAGGGGGGGGAATCTCCTACAATGAGCAGTTCTTC. Protein sequence: CSASRGGGISYNEQFF.

The count of this clonotype is one. The CDR3 is CATSRVARDGMTGELFF. In DNA, the CDR3 is TGTGCCACCAGCAGAGTAGCCAGGGACGGGATGACCGGGGAGCTGTTTTTT. V is TRBV15 and J is TRBJ2-2; D assignment may be TRBD1 or TRBD2 (5 bases each). CDR1 and CDR2 (germline): LNHNV, YYDKDF (reference sequence). With 1 base removed from V and 5 bases from J, the gap between germline ends came to 17 bases. This CDR3 has 17 amino acids.

At least ten counts were recorded for this clonotype. This sequence joins TRBV2 and TRBJ2-3, with no clear D. V was cut by 8 bases and J by 3 bases, with 6 bases left in between. This CDR3 has 11 amino acids. Germline V gives CDR1 SNHLY, CDR2 FYNNEI. In nucleotides, the CDR3 is TGTGCCAGCCCGAGTACAGATACGCAGTATTTT. Protein: CASPSTDTQYF.

This clonotype counts as medium-sized (0.01 to 0.1%). The genes are TRBV28 and TRBJ2-7; D unresolved. Looked up from germline, CDR1 is MDHEN and CDR2 is SYDVKM. The CDR3 totals 13 residues. Trimming left V 8 bases short and J 0 bases short, with 11 bases between. The CDR3 bases are TGTGCCAGCCTGACGAGAAGCTCCTACGAGCAGTACTTC. Its protein is CASLTRSSYEQYF.

This clonotype was observed many times. The chain uses TRBV2 and TRBJ1-1; possible D gene TRBD1, 5 bases. Germline CDR1 is SNHLY and CDR2 is FYNNEI. The CDR3 runs to 14 residues. The V gene lost 5 bases and the J gene lost 2 bases, with 12 bases spanning the gap. CDR3 in amino acids: CASSKGISNTEAFF. The CDR3 nucleotides read TGTGCCAGCAGTAAGGGGATTTCCAACACTGAAGCTTTCTTT.

This clonotype was seen repeatedly, ten times or more. The chain links TRBV7-2 to TRBJ2-5; D might be TRBD1 or TRBD2, each matching 5 bases. Germline loops: CDR1 SGHTA, CDR2 FQGNSA. This CDR3 region has 15 residues. V lost 7 bases and J lost 5, with 20 bases in between. DNA of the CDR3: TGTGCCAGCACCCAGAGCCCTGGGGGAATGGAGACCCAGTACTTC. Protein product: CASTQSPGGMETQYF.

The sample holds many counts of this clonotype. The J gene is TRBJ1-3, the V gene TRBV7-8; TRBD1 agrees at 10 bases. The CDR3 is 18 amino acids. V dropped 6 bases and J dropped 2; count of bases not matched to a gene: 13. CDR1 and CDR2 from the germline V gene are SGHVS and FQNEAQ. CDR3 nucleotide sequence: TGTGCCAGCAGTTCAACCACTAGACAGGGGGCCGCTGGAAACACCATATATTTT. Its translation: CASSSTTRQGAAGNTIYF. The whole variable domain, filled in from reference TRBV7-8 and TRBJ1-3, reads GAGVSQSPRYKVAKRGQDVALRCDPISGHVSLFWYQQALGQGPEFLTYFQNEAQLDKSGLPSDRFFAERPEGSVSTLKIQRTQQEDSAVYLCASSSTTRQGAAGNTIYFGEGSWLTVV.